The 13 T cell receptor beta chains below come from one sample, sequenced in a study of OX40 agonist ivuxolimab in advanced cancers. Repertoires were generated with immunoSEQ multiplex PCR, while TCRdb's copy carries only in-frame clones and drops some. The sample has about 110,000 clones, 90% seen once. The sample in question was CD4+ or CD8+ T cells sorted from blood, obtained in a trial of the OX40 agonist ivuxolimab. Receptors originate from an adult with an advanced solid tumor such as melanoma, head and neck, liver or kidney cancer.

This clone has a single count. The chain joins TRBV4-3 to TRBJ2-3; 9 nucleotides match TRBD2. Germline V gene data show CDR1 as LGHNA and CDR2 as YSLEER. The CDR3 is 16 amino acids. Losses at the gene ends were 2 bases for V and 2 bases for J; bases not matched to a gene: 5. CDR3 in amino acids: CASSQSSGGFTDTQYF. CDR3 nucleotides: TGCGCCAGCAGCCAATCCAGCGGGGGGTTCACAGATACGCAGTATTTT.

J is TRBJ2-5 and V is TRBV18; D possibly corresponds to TRBD2 (6 bases). The CDR3 length is 14 residues. Germline CDR1 KGHSH, CDR2 LQKENI. Trimming took 3 bases from V and 4 from J, leaving 12 bases between them. DNA of the CDR3: TGTGCCAGCTCACCGGGACTGAACTCAGAGACCCAGTACTTC. Residues: CASSPGLNSETQYF.

The chain has TRBV11-2 and TRBJ1-1, with D perhaps TRBD1 (6 bases). Germline V CDR1 and CDR2: SGHAT, FQNNGV. This CDR3 contains 14 residues. The V and J ends lost 0 bases and 4 bases respectively, with 9 bases between them. CDR3 loop: CASSLDWGATEAFF. The CDR3 nucleotides are TGTGCCAGCAGCTTAGATTGGGGGGCCACTGAAGCTTTCTTT.

The V and J genes are TRBV6-6 and TRBJ2-2; D remains unclear. This CDR3 spans 12 amino acids. The V end was cut by 1 base, the J end by 6 bases, with 3 bases between. From germline, CDR1 is MNHNY and CDR2 SVGAGI (reference sequence). This CDR3 reads CASSYYSGELFF. CDR3 nucleotide sequence: TGTGCCAGCAGTTACTACTCCGGGGAGCTGTTTTTT.

This chain links TRBV6-5 with TRBJ2-5; D not certain. Trimming cost V 5 bases and J 3 bases, with 7 bases left between them. This CDR3 is built from 12 residues. CDR1 and CDR2 (germline): MNHEY, SVGAGI. CDR3: CASSRTKETQYF. The DNA of the CDR3 is TGTGCCAGCAGTCGAACGAAAGAGACCCAGTACTTC.

The chain recombines TRBV28 with TRBJ2-7; no clear D. This CDR3 has 13 amino acids. The V end lost 2 bases, the J end lost 3 bases, and 8 bases lay between the germline ends. Germline V gene data show CDR1 as MDHEN and CDR2 as SYDVKM. As DNA, the CDR3 is TGTGCCAGCAGTTTAACTCCAATCTACGAGCAGTACTTC. It translates to CASSLTPIYEQYF.

V usage is TRBV5-1 and J usage is TRBJ1-1; 9 nucleotides agree with TRBD1. After removal of 4 bases from V and 5 bases from J, the junction contained 6 bases not matched to a gene. CDR1 is SGHRS and CDR2 is YFSETQ in the germline V gene. The CDR3 is 14 residues long. CDR3 amino acids: CASSMGQGKTEAFF. The CDR3 DNA follows: TGCGCCAGCAGCATGGGACAGGGTAAGACTGAAGCTTTCTTT.

The rearrangement joins TRBV6-5 to TRBJ1-1, with D possibly being TRBD1 (5 bases). The CDR3 is made up of 14 amino acids. Germline assignment: CDR1 MNHEY and CDR2 SVGAGI. V lost 6 bases, J lost 1 base, and 12 bases lay in between. The CDR3: CASSGGSRNTEAFF. The CDR3 nucleotides are TGTGCCAGCAGCGGGGGGTCCAGGAACACTGAAGCTTTCTTT.

The rearrangement joins TRBV7-3 to TRBJ1-2; D uncertain. The CDR3 is made up of 12 amino acids. Trimming shortened V by 1 base and J by 3 bases, and 3 bases separated the two germline ends. The germline CDR1 and CDR2 sequences are SGHTA and FQGTGA. The CDR3 is CASSLIHYGYTF. The CDR3 DNA sequence: TGTGCCAGCAGCTTAATCCACTATGGCTACACCTTC.

The chain combines TRBV2 with TRBJ1-3, with unresolved D. The CDR3 is 16 residues long. V was trimmed by 5 bases and J by 0 bases, leaving 14 bases between them. Germline loops: CDR1 SNHLY, CDR2 FYNNEI. CDR3 loop: CASSYGGRASGNTIYF. The CDR3 DNA follows: TGTGCCAGCAGTTACGGCGGACGGGCCTCTGGAAACACCATATATTTT. Variable domain in full (rest from reference TRBV2 and TRBJ1-3): EPEVTQTPSHQVTQMGQEVILRCVPISNHLYFYWYRQILGQKVEFLVSFYNNEISEKSEIFDDQFSVERPDGSNFTLKIRSTKLEDSAMYFCASSYGGRASGNTIYFGEGSWLTVV.

The chain joins TRBV7-5 to TRBJ1-2. TRBV7-5 is designated a pseudogene. This CDR3 spans 13 amino acids. The CDR3 spells CARILRGGDGYTF. The CDR3 coding sequence is TGTGCCAGAATCCTTCGAGGGGGGGATGGCTACACCTTC.

This clone was detected a few times. The chain couples TRBV6-4 to TRBJ1-6; 10 bases are shared with TRBD1. Germline CDR1 and CDR2: MRHNA and SNTAGT. With 7 bases clipped from V and 8 bases from J, the junction kept 8 bases outside the gene matches. This CDR3 contains 15 residues. In DNA, the CDR3 is TGTGCCAGCACATCGATTGGGACAGGGGATTCACCCCTCCACTTT. This gives the protein CASTSIGTGDSPLHF.

This chain joins TRBV7-9 and TRBJ2-3; 9 bases are a match to TRBD2. This CDR3 comprises 17 residues. The junction had 16 bases not matched to a gene; V was cut back by 5 bases and J by 7 bases. Germline assignment: CDR1 SEHNR and CDR2 FQNEAQ (reference sequence). The CDR3 spells CASSPLGLAGLVNTQYF. DNA for the CDR3: TGTGCCAGCAGCCCACTCGGGCTAGCGGGGTTAGTAAATACGCAGTATTTT.